This section outlines one T cell receptor beta chain sequence together with its context. This entry comes from a study of T-cell reconstitution after alpha-beta-depleted transplantation in children. TCRbeta library construction was performed incorporating unique molecular identifiers. TCRdb processed the PCR reads anew with MiXCR; each CDR3 protein has one entry. The sample holds about 3,000 distinct CDR3 sequences; 28% are singletons and the top ten take under 80%. The CDR3 contains 17 residues. The receptor's source is a male patient under 10 years old who had a stem cell transplant for acute myeloid leukemia, so the T cells may come from the graft donor. Specimen: PBMCs, mostly from graft donor cells, collected 60 days after TCRalphabeta/CD19-depleted stem cell transplant. This chain connects TRBV7-5 to TRBJ2-3; the D call in the table, TRBD2, was not verified against the DNA. TRBV7-5 is shown as a pseudogene. CDR3 sequence reads: CFSASCPPEGLTDTQYF. The CDR3 coding sequence is TGTTTCTCTGCCTCCTGCCCTCCCGAGGGGCTTACAGATACGCAGTATTTT.